The clone carrying this T cell receptor beta chain occurred many times. Its specificity is unknown. The entry originates in a study of tumor-infiltrating lymphocytes in primary liver carcinoma. General study points: Whereas tumor region pairs overlapped more, tumor-adjacent and tumor-blood pairs overlapped less. Merely some 7-25% of top clones spanned all five tumor regions. Tumors had a top-250-clone fraction that was significantly higher than blood (p = 0.039).

Germline V lookup: CDR1 MDHEN, CDR2 SYDVKM. The CDR3 extends over 14 amino acids. Trimming took 4 bases from V and 1 from J; bases not matched to a gene: 3. A constant-region primer primed TCR beta cDNA synthesis from 400 to 550 ng of total RNA. A slightly modified ARM-PCR protocol with three nested multiplex PCR rounds produced these TCR beta libraries. Both of the initial two PCR rounds ran for about 11 cycles and employed TRBV1-TRBV30 forward primers alongside a C-beta reverse primer. TCRdb fed the multiplex PCR reads into MiXCR, producing one record per CDR3 protein. The top ten hold around 9.3% of the sample, which has 120,000 or so distinct CDR3 sequences, approximately 70% seen once. Scientists recovered RNA and DNA together from about 21-30 mg of unsorted bulk tissue. Tumor samples were assessed, and every one had over 80% viable tumor cells.

This sequence was found in a woman aged 60 to 75 with primary liver carcinoma and hepatitis B virus infection. The chain links TRBV28 to TRBJ2-7; TRBD2 matches 8 bases. Sequences were obtained from liver tumor tissue from sampling region 1. This sample's subset: tumor region T1, superior pole. The CDR3 spells CASSYGGVSYEQYF. The CDR3 DNA reads as TGTGCCAGCAGTTACGGGGGGGTGTCCTACGAGCAGTACTTC.